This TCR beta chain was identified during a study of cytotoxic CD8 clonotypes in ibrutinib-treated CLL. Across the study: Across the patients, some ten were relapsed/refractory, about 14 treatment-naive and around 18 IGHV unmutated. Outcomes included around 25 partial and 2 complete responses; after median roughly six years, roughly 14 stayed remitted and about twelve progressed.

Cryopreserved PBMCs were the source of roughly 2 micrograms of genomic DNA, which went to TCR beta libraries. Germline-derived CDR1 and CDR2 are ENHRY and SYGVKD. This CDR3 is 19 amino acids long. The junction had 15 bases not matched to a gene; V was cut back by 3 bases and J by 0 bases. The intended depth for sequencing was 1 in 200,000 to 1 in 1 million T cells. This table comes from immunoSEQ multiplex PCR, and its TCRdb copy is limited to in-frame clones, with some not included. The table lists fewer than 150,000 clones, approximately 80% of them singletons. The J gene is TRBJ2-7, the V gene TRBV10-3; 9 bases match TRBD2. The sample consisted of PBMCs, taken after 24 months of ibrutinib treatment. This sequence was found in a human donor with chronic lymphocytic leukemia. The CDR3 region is CAISDSSPGSGGSSYEQYF. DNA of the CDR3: TGTGCCATCAGTGATAGTAGTCCGGGTAGCGGGGGAAGCTCCTACGAGCAGTACTTC.